The source of this TCR beta chain is a study of T cells after yellow fever vaccination. A process of 5'RACE template switching, which added a universal primer site and UMIs, was used to make TCR cDNA. TCRdb itself ran the 5' RACE reads through MiXCR, one entry per CDR3 protein. The sample lists just over 25,000 distinct CDR3 sequences, 4.5% to 6% occurring once. The V segment lost 5 bases and the J segment 8 bases; nucleotides outside the gene matches: 5. This CDR3 comprises 15 residues. Germline V lookup: CDR1 KGHSH, CDR2 LQKENI. Study-wide points: There was a possibility that FACS-sorted repertoires contained abundant clonotypes contaminating from the bulk population. Subsequent booster samples again held most clones from primary vaccination (around 96% CD4, just under 90% CD8).

V and J are TRBV18 and TRBJ2-1, with 14 nucleotides matching TRBD2. The clonotype originates from a man aged 30 to 39 who received the YFV17D yellow fever vaccine. The sample consisted of PBMCs, either bulk or a sorted T-cell subset (CD4+, CD8+, memory, or dextramer-sorted; not recorded which), taken 15 days after the yellow fever booster vaccination. The chain's CDR3 is CASSSGLAGVYEQFF. The CDR3 DNA follows: TGTGCCAGCTCATCGGGACTAGCGGGAGTCTATGAGCAGTTCTTC.